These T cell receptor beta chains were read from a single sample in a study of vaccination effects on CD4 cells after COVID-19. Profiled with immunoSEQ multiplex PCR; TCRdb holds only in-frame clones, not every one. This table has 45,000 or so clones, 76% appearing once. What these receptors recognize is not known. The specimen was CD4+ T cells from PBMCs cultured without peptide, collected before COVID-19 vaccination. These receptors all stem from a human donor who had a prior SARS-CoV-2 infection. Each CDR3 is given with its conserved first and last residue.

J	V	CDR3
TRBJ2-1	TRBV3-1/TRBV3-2	CASSQDTLPGTSIHNEQFF
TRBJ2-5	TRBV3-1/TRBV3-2	CASSRLGRGETQYF
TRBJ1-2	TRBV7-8	CASSSTALGGYTF
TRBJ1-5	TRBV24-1	CATSDSTLGTGQPQHF
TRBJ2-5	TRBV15	CATSRDRMGSGETQYF
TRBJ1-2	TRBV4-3	CASSQDLILSTGGYTF
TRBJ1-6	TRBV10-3	CAISVGGSSYNSPLHF
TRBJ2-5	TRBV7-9	CASTLEVWSEQETQYF
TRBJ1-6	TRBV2	CASRVNGDSPLHF
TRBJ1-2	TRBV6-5	CASSYSTSNYGYTF
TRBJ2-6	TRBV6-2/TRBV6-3	CASSYSGNSGANVLTF
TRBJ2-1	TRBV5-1	CASSLGGQGVTHEQFF
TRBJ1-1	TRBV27	CASSLKGRWNTEAFF
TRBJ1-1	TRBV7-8	CASSLWQNTEAFF
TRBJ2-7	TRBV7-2	CASSFTLWYEQYF
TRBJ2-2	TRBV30	CAWSVGPGELFF
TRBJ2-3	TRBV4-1	CASSQAGRGGDTQYF
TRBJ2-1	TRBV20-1	CSASSGGPDNEQFF
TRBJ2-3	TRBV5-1	CASSEAGFTDTQYF
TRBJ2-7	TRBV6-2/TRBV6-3	CASSLTGDAGYF
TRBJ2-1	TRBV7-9	CASSLALLGNEQFF
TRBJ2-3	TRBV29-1	CSAQPTDTQYF
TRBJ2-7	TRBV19	CASSNQGGTYEQYF
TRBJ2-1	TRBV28	CASSSGAYNEQFF
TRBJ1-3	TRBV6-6	CASSYRGSGNTIYF
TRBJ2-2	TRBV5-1	CASSFRTSGSSTGELFF
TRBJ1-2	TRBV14	CASSQAGGPNYGYTF
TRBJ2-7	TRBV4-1	CASSQESTLYSYEQYF
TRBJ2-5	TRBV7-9	CASSLGTLAGLIQETQYF
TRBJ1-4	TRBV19	CASSVAWDRGQREKLFF
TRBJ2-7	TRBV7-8	CASSNRAVYEQYF
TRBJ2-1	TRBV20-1	CSATKRNEQFF
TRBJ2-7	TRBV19	CASSILGGQSYEQYF
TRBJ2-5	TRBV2	CASSEQGAGETQYF
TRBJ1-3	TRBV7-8	CASSPSGTAGSGNTIYF
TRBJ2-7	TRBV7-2	CASSPRGGTASYEQYF
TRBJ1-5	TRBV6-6	CASSLFRDSNQPQHF
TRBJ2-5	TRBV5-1	CASSSGQGAEGYETQYF
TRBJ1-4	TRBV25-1	CASSEGGSGNEKLFF
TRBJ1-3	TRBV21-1	CASSKALETGYIRNTIYF
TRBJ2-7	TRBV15	CATSRDGSFKEQYF
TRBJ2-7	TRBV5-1	CASSRGLAATYEQYF
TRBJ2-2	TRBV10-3	CAISESLLSGRYGGELFF
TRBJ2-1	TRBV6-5	CATTGTSGHNEQFF
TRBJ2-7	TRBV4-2	CASSQERTSDSYEQYF
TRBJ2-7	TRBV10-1	CASGASLSDEQYF
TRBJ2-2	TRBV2	CASSPPGQINTGELFF
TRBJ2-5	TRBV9	CASSPYPAGLQETQYF
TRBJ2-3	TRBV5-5	CASSFSRVADTQYF
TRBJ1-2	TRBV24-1	CATSGRTGLGYTF